This T cell receptor beta chain was identified in a study of cytomegalovirus exposure and HLA in healthy donors. Study details: The Caucasian-associated ancestry cluster held around four fifths of 398 genotyped donors.

Germline assignment: CDR1 MNHEY and CDR2 SMNVEV (reference sequence). CDR3 length: 15 residues. V was clipped by 5 bases and J by 6 bases; unmatched bases: 7. Vbeta (60) and Jbeta (13) primers were used in the PCR. Method: immunoSEQ multiplex PCR; TCRdb's copy keeps in-frame clones and lacks some. The sample has approximately 97,000 clones, roughly three quarters seen once. Sequenced sample: PBMCs. This TCR derives from a male donor in good health and CMV-seropositive. The gene calls are TRBV27 and TRBJ1-6; 7 nucleotides match TRBD1. CDR3: CASSDWTGRNSPLHF. DNA of the CDR3: TGTGCCAGCAGTGACTGGACAGGCCGTAATTCACCCCTCCACTTT.